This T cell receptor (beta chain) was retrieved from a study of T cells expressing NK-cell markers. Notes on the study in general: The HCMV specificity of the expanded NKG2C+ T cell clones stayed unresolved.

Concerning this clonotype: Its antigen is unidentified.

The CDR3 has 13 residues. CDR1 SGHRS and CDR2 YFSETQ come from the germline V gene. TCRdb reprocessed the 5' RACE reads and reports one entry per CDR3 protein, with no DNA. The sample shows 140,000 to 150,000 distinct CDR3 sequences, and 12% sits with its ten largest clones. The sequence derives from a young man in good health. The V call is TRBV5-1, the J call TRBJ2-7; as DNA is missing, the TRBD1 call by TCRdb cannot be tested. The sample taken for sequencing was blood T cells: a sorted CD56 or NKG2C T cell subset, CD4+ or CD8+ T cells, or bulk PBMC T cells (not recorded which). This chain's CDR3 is CASKLGDSYEQYF.